Listed here are 9 T cell receptor beta chains from one sample, sequenced in a study of T cells in Graves' hyperthyroidism and ophthalmopathy. RNA transcripts served as the template for amplifying TCR beta CDR3 regions. When the TCR CDR3 underwent first-round RT-PCR, the HTBI primer set was used. A single record per CDR3 protein comes from TCRdb applying MiXCR to the multiplex PCR reads. The data contain hundreds of thousands of distinct CDR3 sequences, more than 14% of them singletons. The sequenced sample was blood. Source of these receptors: a woman in her 50s with Graves' ophthalmopathy.

The chain has TRBV7-9 and TRBJ1-5, with D possibly TRBD1 on 6 matching bases. With 1 base removed from V and 4 bases from J, the gap between germline ends came to 11 bases. Per germline, CDR1 SEHNR and CDR2 FQNEAQ (reference sequence). CDR3 length: 15 amino acids. CDR3 residues: CASSLEGGTNQPQHF. The CDR3 DNA sequence: TGTGCCAGCAGCTTAGAAGGGGGGACGAATCAGCCCCAGCATTTT.

At least ten counts were recorded for this clonotype. The CDR3 protein is CASSLGKSSYNEQFF. CDR3 nucleotide sequence: TGTGCCAGCAGTCTCGGGAAGAGCTCCTACAATGAGCAGTTCTTC. V is TRBV2 and J is TRBJ2-1, with TRBD2 as a possible D gene (5 bases). Germline CDR1 and CDR2: SNHLY and FYNNEI. CDR3 length equals 15 residues. V shed 5 bases and J shed 0 bases, with 11 bases lying between them.

This clonotype was counted between two and nine times. The chain joins TRBV27 to TRBJ1-2, with 10 bases lining up with TRBD1. Trimming took 5 bases from V and 8 from J; bases not matched to a gene: 5. This CDR3 comprises 13 residues. Germline V gene sequence: CDR1 MNHEY, CDR2 SMNVEV (reference sequence). The DNA of the CDR3 is TGTGCCAGCAGTATGACAGGGGGCGGCGGCTACACCTTC. Translated: CASSMTGGGGYTF.

This clonotype was recorded a few times. The CDR3 sequence is CASSEAGNGYGYTF. The DNA for the CDR3 is TGTGCCAGCAGTGAAGCGGGGAACGGCTATGGCTACACCTTC. This sequence joins TRBV6-4 and TRBJ1-2, with D unresolved. This CDR3 comprises 14 residues. The V end was cut by 3 bases, the J end by 4 bases, with 12 bases between. CDR1 and CDR2 from the germline V gene are MRHNA and SNTAGT.

The chain carries TRBV20-1 and TRBJ2-5, with 14 bases identical to TRBD2. The CDR3 contains 14 residues. Germline CDR1 reads DFQATT; CDR2 reads SNEGSKA (reference sequence). V lost 5 bases, J lost 4 bases, and 3 bases stayed unmatched. The chain's CDR3 is CSALGTSGRETQYF. The CDR3 DNA follows: TGCAGTGCTCTGGGGACTAGCGGGAGAGAGACCCAGTACTTC.

Many counts were recorded for this clonotype. The V gene is TRBV2, the J gene TRBJ2-1; D is unresolved. V was clipped by 6 bases and J by 0 bases, with 18 bases between them. There are 17 residues in the CDR3. Germline values: CDR1 SNHLY, CDR2 FYNNEI. For the CDR3, the DNA is TGTGCCAGCAGCCCCCTCCGGGCGTCGAGCTCCTACAATGAGCAGTTCTTC. Translated: CASSPLRASSSYNEQFF.

This clonotype was observed many times. The V call is TRBV12-3 or TRBV12-4, the J call TRBJ2-3, with D uncertain. Trimming pared 5 bases from V and 0 bases from J, leaving 12 bases between. The CDR3 totals 15 residues. The CDR3 reads CASSLGPSSTDTQYF. In DNA, the CDR3 is TGTGCCAGCAGTCTCGGACCCAGTAGCACAGATACGCAGTATTTT.

This clonotype was recorded a few times. The chain employs TRBV20-1 and TRBJ2-7; TRBD2 matches 9 bases. The CDR3 extends over 13 amino acids. Trimming cost V 5 bases and J 2 bases; bases outside gene matches: 4. CDR1 is DFQATT, CDR2 SNEGSKA, per germline (reference sequence). This chain's CDR3 is CSAPLAGTYEQYF. The CDR3, as DNA: TGCAGTGCTCCCCTAGCGGGAACCTACGAGCAGTACTTC.

This clonotype was seen many times. The rearrangement joins TRBV5-1 to TRBJ1-2, with D possibly being TRBD1 (5 bases). This CDR3 spans 15 amino acids. The V end was cut by 3 bases, the J end by 4 bases, with 16 bases between. CDR1 and CDR2 from the germline V gene are SGHRS and YFSETQ. CDR3 in DNA: TGCGCCAGCAGCTCGGTGGGGACGGGGACCTATGGCTACACCTTC. Its translation is CASSSVGTGTYGYTF.